The following is a TCR beta chain sequence with its context. Its antigen is not identified. Some clones are missing from TCRdb's copy, which holds only in-frame ones; the method was immunoSEQ multiplex PCR. The table lists about 130,000 clones, approximately 92% of them singletons. Germline CDR1 MNHNY, CDR2 SVGAGI (reference sequence). Trimming left V 6 bases short and J 4 bases short, with 10 bases between. The CDR3 sequence is 13 residues long. The data were obtained in a study of T cell responses to AZD1222 COVID-19 vaccine. Study-wide results and limits: Donors skewed white British and female; clonal diversity was possibly underestimated.

The chain is built from TRBV6-6 and TRBJ1-5, with D perhaps TRBD1 (6 bases). The source was peripheral blood, collected 28 days after the second AZD1222 dose. The source of this sequence is an adult who received the AZD1222 COVID-19 vaccine. Written as DNA, the CDR3 is TGTGCCAGCAGGACGCAGGGGAATCAGCCCCAGCATTTT. Residues: CASRTQGNQPQHF.